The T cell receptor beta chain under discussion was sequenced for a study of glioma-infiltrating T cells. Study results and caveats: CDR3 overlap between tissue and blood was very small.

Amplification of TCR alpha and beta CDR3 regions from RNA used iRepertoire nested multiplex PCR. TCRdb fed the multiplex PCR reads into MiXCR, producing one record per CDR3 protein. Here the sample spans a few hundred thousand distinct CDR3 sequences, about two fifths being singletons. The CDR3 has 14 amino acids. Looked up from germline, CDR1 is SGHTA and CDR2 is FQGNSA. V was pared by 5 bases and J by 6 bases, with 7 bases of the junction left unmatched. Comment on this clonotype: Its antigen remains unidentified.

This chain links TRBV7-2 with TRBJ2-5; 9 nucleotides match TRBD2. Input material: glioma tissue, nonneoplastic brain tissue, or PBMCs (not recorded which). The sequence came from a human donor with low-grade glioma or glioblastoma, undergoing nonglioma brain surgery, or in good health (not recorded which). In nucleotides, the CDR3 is TGTGCCAGCAGCCGGACTAGCGATGAGAAGACCCAGTACTTC. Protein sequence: CASSRTSDEKTQYF.